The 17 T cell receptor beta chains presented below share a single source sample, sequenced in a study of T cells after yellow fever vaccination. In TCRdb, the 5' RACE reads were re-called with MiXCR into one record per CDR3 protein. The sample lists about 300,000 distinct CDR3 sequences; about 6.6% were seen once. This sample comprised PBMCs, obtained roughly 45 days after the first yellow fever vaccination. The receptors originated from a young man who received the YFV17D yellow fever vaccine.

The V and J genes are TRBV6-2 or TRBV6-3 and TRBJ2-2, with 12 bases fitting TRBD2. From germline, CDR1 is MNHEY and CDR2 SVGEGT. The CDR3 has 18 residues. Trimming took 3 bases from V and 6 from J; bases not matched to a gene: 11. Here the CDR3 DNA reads TGTGCCAGCAGTTATGTCCTAGCGGGGGGGCTCGTCTCCGGGGAGCTGTTTTTT. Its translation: CASSYVLAGGLVSGELFF.

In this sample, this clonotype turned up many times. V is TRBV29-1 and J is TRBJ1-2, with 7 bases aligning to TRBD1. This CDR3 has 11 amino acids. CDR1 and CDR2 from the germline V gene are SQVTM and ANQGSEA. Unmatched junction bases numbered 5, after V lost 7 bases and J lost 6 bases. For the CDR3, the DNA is TGCAGCGCCACAGGGGAGAATGGCTACACCTTC. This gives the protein CSATGENGYTF. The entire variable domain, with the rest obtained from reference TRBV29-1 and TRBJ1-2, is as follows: SAVISQKPSRDICQRGTSLTIQCQVDSQVTMMFWYRQQPGQSLTLIATANQGSEATYESGFVIDKFPISRPNLTFSTLTVSNMSPEDSSIYLCSATGENGYTFGSGTRLTVV.

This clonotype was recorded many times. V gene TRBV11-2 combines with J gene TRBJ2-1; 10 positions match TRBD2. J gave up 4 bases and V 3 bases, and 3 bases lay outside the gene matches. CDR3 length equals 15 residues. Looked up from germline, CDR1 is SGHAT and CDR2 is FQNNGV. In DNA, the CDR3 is TGTGCCAGCAGCTTTGGACTAGCGGATTACAATGAGCAGTTCTTC. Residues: CASSFGLADYNEQFF.

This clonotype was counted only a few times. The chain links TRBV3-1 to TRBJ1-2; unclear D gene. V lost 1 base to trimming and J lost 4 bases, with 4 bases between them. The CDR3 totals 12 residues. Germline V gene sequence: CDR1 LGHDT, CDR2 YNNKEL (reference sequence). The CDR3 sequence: CASSQVSYGYTF. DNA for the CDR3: TGTGCCAGCAGCCAAGTGAGCTATGGCTACACCTTC.

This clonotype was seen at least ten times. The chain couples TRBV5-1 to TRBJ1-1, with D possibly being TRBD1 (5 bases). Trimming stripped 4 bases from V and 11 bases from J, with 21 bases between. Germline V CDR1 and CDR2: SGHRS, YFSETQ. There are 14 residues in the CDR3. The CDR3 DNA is TGCGCCAGCAGCCCCCTTCAGGGTGCCCTGGGTGCTTTCTTT. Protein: CASSPLQGALGAFF.

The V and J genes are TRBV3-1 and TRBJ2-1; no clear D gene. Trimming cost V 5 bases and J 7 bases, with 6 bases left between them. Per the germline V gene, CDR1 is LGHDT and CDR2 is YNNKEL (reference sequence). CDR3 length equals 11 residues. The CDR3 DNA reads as TGTGCCAGCAGCTTCATAAATGAGCAGTTCTTC. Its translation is CASSFINEQFF.

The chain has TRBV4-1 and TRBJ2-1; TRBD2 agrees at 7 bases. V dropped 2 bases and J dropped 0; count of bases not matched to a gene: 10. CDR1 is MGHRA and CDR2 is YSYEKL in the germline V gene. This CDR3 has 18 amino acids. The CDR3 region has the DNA TGCGCCAGCAGCCAAAAAGTGTTAGCGGGCAGCTCCTACAATGAGCAGTTCTTC. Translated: CASSQKVLAGSSYNEQFF.

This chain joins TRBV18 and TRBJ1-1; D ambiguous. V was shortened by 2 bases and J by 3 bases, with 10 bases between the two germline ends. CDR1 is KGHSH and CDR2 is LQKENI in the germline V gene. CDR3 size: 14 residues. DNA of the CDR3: TGTGCCAGCTCACCAACAGACGAGGACACTGAAGCTTTCTTT. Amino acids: CASSPTDEDTEAFF.

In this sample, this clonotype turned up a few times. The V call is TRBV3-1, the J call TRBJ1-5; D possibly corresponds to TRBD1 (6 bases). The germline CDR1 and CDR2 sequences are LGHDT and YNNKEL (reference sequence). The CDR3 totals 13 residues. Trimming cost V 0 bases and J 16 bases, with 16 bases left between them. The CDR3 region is CASSQDRRTVTHF. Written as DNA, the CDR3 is TGTGCCAGCAGCCAAGATAGAAGGACAGTTACCCATTTT.

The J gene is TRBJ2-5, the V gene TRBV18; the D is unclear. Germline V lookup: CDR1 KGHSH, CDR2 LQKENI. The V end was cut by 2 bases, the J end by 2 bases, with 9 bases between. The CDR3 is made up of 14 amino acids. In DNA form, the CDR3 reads TGTGCCAGCTCACCATCGATAGCACAAGAGACCCAGTACTTC. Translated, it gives CASSPSIAQETQYF.

In nucleotides, the CDR3 is TGTGCCAGCAGAAAAGGGGGCTTGACAGGCTTCACCTACGAGCAGTACGTC. Encoded protein: CASRKGGLTGFTYEQYV. The gene calls are TRBV6-1 and TRBJ2-7; 7 nucleotides align to TRBD1. V was pared by 6 bases and J by 2 bases, with 16 bases of the junction left unmatched. The germline CDR1 and CDR2 sequences are MNHNS and SASEGT. The CDR3 has 17 amino acids.

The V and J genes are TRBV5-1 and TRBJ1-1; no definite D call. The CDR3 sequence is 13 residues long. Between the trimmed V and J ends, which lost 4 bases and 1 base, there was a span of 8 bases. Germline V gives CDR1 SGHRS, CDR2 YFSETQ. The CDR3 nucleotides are TGCGCCAGCAGCGTCGATCCGAACACTGAAGCTTTCTTT. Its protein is CASSVDPNTEAFF. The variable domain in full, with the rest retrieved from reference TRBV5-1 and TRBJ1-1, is KAGVTQTPRYLIKTRGQQVTLSCSPISGHRSVSWYQQTPGQGLQFLFEYFSETQRNKGNFPGRFSGRQFSNSRSEMNVSTLELGDSALYLCASSVDPNTEAFFGQGTRLTVV.

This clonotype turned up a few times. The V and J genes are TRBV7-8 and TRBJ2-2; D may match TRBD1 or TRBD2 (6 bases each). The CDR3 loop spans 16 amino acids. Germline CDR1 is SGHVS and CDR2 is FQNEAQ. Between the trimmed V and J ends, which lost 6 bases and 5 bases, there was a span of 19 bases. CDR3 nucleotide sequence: TGTGCCAGCAGTGAAAAAGAGGGGGGTTGGACCGGGGAGCTGTTTTTT. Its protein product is CASSEKEGGWTGELFF.

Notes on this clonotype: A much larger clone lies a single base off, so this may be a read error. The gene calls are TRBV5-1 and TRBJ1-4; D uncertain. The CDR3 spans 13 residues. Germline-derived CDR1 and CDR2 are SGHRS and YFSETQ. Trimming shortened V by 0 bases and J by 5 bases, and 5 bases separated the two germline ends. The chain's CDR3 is CASSLARNEKLFF. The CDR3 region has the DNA TGCGCCAGCAGCTTGGCCAGGAATGAAAAACTGTTTTTT.

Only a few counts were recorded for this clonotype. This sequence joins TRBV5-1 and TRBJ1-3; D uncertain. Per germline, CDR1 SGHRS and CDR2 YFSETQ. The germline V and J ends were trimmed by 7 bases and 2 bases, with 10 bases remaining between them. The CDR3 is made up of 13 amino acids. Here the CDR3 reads CASGPLAGNTIYF. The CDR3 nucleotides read TGCGCCAGCGGACCTCTAGCTGGAAACACCATATATTTT. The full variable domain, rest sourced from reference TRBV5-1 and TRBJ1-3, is KAGVTQTPRYLIKTRGQQVTLSCSPISGHRSVSWYQQTPGQGLQFLFEYFSETQRNKGNFPGRFSGRQFSNSRSEMNVSTLELGDSALYLCASGPLAGNTIYFGEGSWLTVV.

DNA of the CDR3: TGTGCCAGCAGCTTAGGCAGGGGGGTTAAAGAGACCCAGTACTTC. Amino acids: CASSLGRGVKETQYF. V is TRBV7-2 and J is TRBJ2-5, with D possibly TRBD1 on 7 matching bases. Germline loops: CDR1 SGHTA, CDR2 FQGNSA. V was clipped by 1 base and J by 3 bases, with 12 bases between them. This CDR3 region has 15 residues.

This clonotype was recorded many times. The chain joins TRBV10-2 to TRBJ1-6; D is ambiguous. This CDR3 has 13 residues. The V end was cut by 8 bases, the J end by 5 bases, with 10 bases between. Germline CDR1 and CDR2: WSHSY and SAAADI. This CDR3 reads CASLGPNNSPLHF. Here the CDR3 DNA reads TGCGCCAGCTTAGGTCCGAATAATTCACCCCTCCACTTT.